This TCR beta chain was identified during a study of radiotherapy plus CTLA-4 blockade in lung cancer. Across the whole study: Objective responses were recorded in around 18% of patients, with disease control recorded in 25% to 40%. Notes on the study in general: The best predictor of response was reported to be early blood T cell clone dynamics, with interferon-beta. TCR clones of tumor origin grew in blood after radiotherapy plus ipilimumab.

As for this clone: Its antigen is undetermined.

After removal of 0 bases from V and 2 bases from J, the junction contained 10 bases not matched to a gene. The CDR3 runs 17 residues. Germline CDR1 is SGHRS and CDR2 is YFSETQ. Those with chemo-refractory metastatic non-small-cell lung cancer were treated with focal radiation combined with CTLA-4 blockade using ipilimumab. The method was immunoSEQ multiplex PCR; TCRdb's version includes in-frame clones alone and lacks a portion of them. Here the sample spans about 87,000 clones, approximately 86% being singletons. This chain joins TRBV5-1 and TRBJ2-7; TRBD1 matches at 8 bases. The clonotype was recovered from a human donor with non-small cell lung cancer that progressed on radiotherapy plus ipilimumab. This material consisted of peripheral blood, taken from a patient treated with radiotherapy plus ipilimumab. The CDR3 DNA sequence: TGCGCCAGCAGCTTGGTACCTGCGGGACAGGAAACCTACGAGCAGTACTTC. Residues: CASSLVPAGQETYEQYF.